Listed here are 16 T cell receptor beta chains from one sample, sequenced in a study of blood T cell repertoires in COVID-19. Method: immunoSEQ multiplex PCR; TCRdb's copy keeps in-frame clones and lacks some. The data contain around 60,000 clones, approximately 86% of them seen just once; the ten biggest clones take up 3.5%. Source material: peripheral blood. These TCRs come from a man aged 45 to 65 with active COVID-19.

This clone was seen more than once but under ten times. V is TRBV27 and J is TRBJ1-1, with D uncertain. Trimming left V 6 bases short and J 1 base short, with 9 bases between. Germline V gene lookup returns CDR1 MNHEY and CDR2 SMNVEV (reference sequence). The CDR3 is 13 amino acids. The CDR3 reads CASREGGNTEAFF. The CDR3 DNA reads as TGTGCCAGCAGAGAGGGTGGGAACACTGAAGCTTTCTTT.

The rearrangement links TRBV3-1 (or the pseudogene TRBV3-2) to TRBJ1-4, with no clear D. Germline V lookup: CDR1 LGHDT, CDR2 YNNKEL (reference sequence). Trimming pared 0 bases from V and 4 bases from J, leaving 12 bases between. CDR3 size: 16 residues. The CDR3 DNA follows: TGTGCCAGCAGCCAAGATCTCATACAGTATAATGAAAAACTGTTTTTT. Translation: CASSQDLIQYNEKLFF.

This chain uses TRBV2 with TRBJ1-4; TRBD1 is a possible D gene (5 bases). The V gene's germline CDR1 is SNHLY and CDR2 FYNNEI. CDR3 size: 15 residues. V lost 2 bases, J lost 2 bases, and 9 bases lay in between. CDR3 residues: CASSESGVTNEKLFF. CDR3 coding DNA: TGTGCCAGCAGTGAATCGGGGGTGACTAATGAAAAACTGTTTTTT.

The genes are TRBV24-1 and TRBJ2-5, with a tentative D call TRBD2 (7 bases). Germline V CDR1 and CDR2: KGHDR, SFDVKD. Trimming cost V 2 bases and J 5 bases, with 11 bases left between them. CDR3 length: 14 amino acids. CDR3: CATSDSGGPETQYF. CDR3 coding DNA: TGTGCCACCAGTGATTCGGGGGGCCCTGAGACCCAGTACTTC.

The gene calls are TRBV25-1 and TRBJ1-5; D remains unclear. The V gene lost 3 bases and the J gene lost 0 bases, with 12 bases spanning the gap. Germline CDR1 and CDR2: MGHDK and SYGVNS. The CDR3 runs to 16 residues. CDR3 nucleotide sequence: TGTGCCAGCAGTGACCCTAGCTCTTATAGCAATCAGCCCCAGCATTTT. Amino acid sequence: CASSDPSSYSNQPQHF.

A few counts support this clone. Other nucleotide sequences from this sample produce the same CDR3. The chain has TRBV15 and TRBJ1-5; D is uncertain. This CDR3 region has 12 residues. V was cut by 0 bases and J by 7 bases, with 4 bases left in between. Germline CDR1 is LNHNV and CDR2 is YYDKDF (reference sequence). The CDR3 here is CATSRDQQPQHF. The CDR3 DNA reads TGTGCCACCAGCAGAGACCAGCAGCCCCAGCATTTT. The full variable domain, with the rest looked up from reference TRBV15 and TRBJ1-5, is DAMVIQNPRYQVTQFGKPVTLSCSQTLNHNVMYWYQQKSSQAPKLLFHYYDKDFNNEADTPDNFQSRRPNTSFCFLDIRSPGLGDTAMYLCATSRDQQPQHFGDGTRLSIL.

The chain uses TRBV18 and TRBJ1-2; D gene uncertain. The germline V gene encodes CDR1 KGHSH and CDR2 LQKENI. The V and J ends lost 4 bases and 0 bases respectively, with 27 bases between them. The CDR3 runs 20 residues. CDR3 DNA: TGTGCCAGCTCACGGGTGGTAGGAGACGGAGCTTATCCAGCTAACTATGGCTACACCTTC. It codes for CASSRVVGDGAYPANYGYTF. Using reference TRBV18 and TRBJ1-2 for the parts outside the CDR3, the full variable domain is NAGVMQNPRHLVRRRGQEARLRCSPMKGHSHVYWYRQLPEEGLKFMVYLQKENIIDESGMPKERFSAEFPKEGPSILRIQQVVRGDSAAYFCASSRVVGDGAYPANYGYTFGSGTRLTVV.

The J gene is TRBJ1-6, the V gene TRBV5-1, with D perhaps TRBD1 (5 bases). The CDR3 covers 17 residues. The germline gives CDR1 SGHRS, CDR2 YFSETQ. Trimming shortened V by 0 bases and J by 6 bases, and 16 bases separated the two germline ends. The CDR3 DNA reads TGCGCCAGCAGCTTGGCCGTTCGCAGGGTGGCTAATTCACCCCTCCACTTT. The encoded protein is CASSLAVRRVANSPLHF.

The chain joins TRBV5-4 to TRBJ2-2; D is possibly TRBD1 (6 bases). With 4 bases removed from V and 4 bases from J, the gap between germline ends came to 14 bases. Germline CDR1 is SGHNT and CDR2 is YYREEE (reference sequence). The CDR3 loop spans 15 amino acids. The CDR3 DNA is TGTGCCAGCAGCCGCGACAGGAGAAGCACCGGGGAGCTGTTTTTT. It specifies CASSRDRRSTGELFF. Together with reference TRBV5-4 and TRBJ2-2, the CDR3 gives the full variable domain: ETGVTQSPTHLIKTRGQQVTLRCSSQSGHNTVSWYQQALGQGPQFIFQYYREEENGRGNFPPRFSGLQFPNYSSELNVNALELDDSALYLCASSRDRRSTGELFFGEGSRLTVL.

The genes are TRBV6-5 and TRBJ2-5; the D is unclear. CDR3 length: 13 residues. V was cut by 5 bases and J by 1 base, with 8 bases left in between. The V gene's germline CDR1 is MNHEY and CDR2 SVGAGI. The CDR3 spells CASSREFQETQYF. In DNA form, the CDR3 reads TGTGCCAGCAGTCGAGAGTTCCAAGAGACCCAGTACTTC.

The chain uses TRBV19 and TRBJ2-1; 9 nucleotides align to TRBD2. Germline trimming cut 6 bases from V and 4 bases from J; bases unmatched to any gene: 22. This CDR3 comprises 20 residues. Germline-derived CDR1 and CDR2 are LNHDA and SQIVND (reference sequence). CDR3 loop: CASSPGGSGGSWASYNEQFF. The CDR3 bases are TGTGCCAGTAGCCCAGGTGGTAGCGGGGGATCCTGGGCATCGTACAATGAGCAGTTCTTC.

The rearrangement joins TRBV6-5 to TRBJ2-5, with TRBD2 matching over 8 bases. The CDR3 has 13 amino acids. Germline V gene data show CDR1 as MNHEY and CDR2 as SVGAGI. After removal of 7 bases from V and 6 bases from J, the junction contained 7 bases not matched to a gene. The CDR3 here is CASMASGLKTQYF. DNA for the CDR3: TGTGCCAGCATGGCTAGCGGGCTCAAGACCCAGTACTTC.

This clone came up a few times. V is TRBV2 and J is TRBJ1-3, with D tentatively TRBD1 (6 bases). The CDR3 has 14 residues. CDR1 is SNHLY, CDR2 FYNNEI, per germline. V was pared by 7 bases and J by 0 bases, with 10 bases between. In DNA, the CDR3 is TGTGCCAGCACCGACAGGTTCTCTGGAAACACCATATATTTT. Translated: CASTDRFSGNTIYF.

The chain is built from TRBV18 and TRBJ2-3; possibly TRBD2 for D (6 bases). V dropped 0 bases and J dropped 4 bases, with 17 bases sitting between them. Germline lookup yields CDR1 KGHSH and CDR2 LQKENI. The CDR3 totals 17 residues. Here the CDR3 DNA reads TGTGCCAGCTCACCACCTCTGGGCGGGGTACCCCCAGATACGCAGTATTTT. Translating it yields CASSPPLGGVPPDTQYF.

The CDR3, as DNA: TGTGCCAGCAGCGTAGATTGGGGGGCAACTAATGAAAAACTGTTTTTT. Protein: CASSVDWGATNEKLFF. The chain recombines TRBV9 with TRBJ1-4, with a tentative D call TRBD1 (5 bases). Germline CDR1 and CDR2: SGDLS and YYNGEE. The CDR3 is 16 residues long. Deletions cut 0 bases from V and 0 bases from J, with 9 bases between.

This chain connects TRBV7-9 to TRBJ2-1; weak D call: TRBD2 (6 bases). V lost 3 bases and J lost 8, with 23 bases in between. In germline, CDR1 is SEHNR, CDR2 FQNEAQ (reference sequence). The length of the CDR3 is 17 residues. This CDR3 reads CASSFSLLEGHRHEQFF. The CDR3, as DNA: TGTGCCAGCAGCTTCTCCCTATTGGAGGGCCATCGGCATGAGCAGTTCTTC.